A selection of T cell receptor beta chains follows, all from one sample in a study of blood T cell repertoires in COVID-19. Repertoires were generated with immunoSEQ multiplex PCR, while TCRdb's copy carries only in-frame clones and drops some. The table has 150,000 to 200,000 clones, 65% to 85% seen once. The sample consisted of peripheral blood. These receptors were collected from a man between 60 and 75 years old with active or convalescent COVID-19. The CDR3 runs from the conserved cysteine through the conserved F or W. The D gene is left open where the match is weak. Clone sizes are given selectively: once, few, many, or a class where the clone is expanded.

-,TRBD1,TRBV5-1,TRBJ2-6,TGCGCCAGCAGCCCCGACAGGGCTGGGGCCAACGTCCTGACTTTC,CASSPDRAGANVLTF
-,-,TRBV12-3/TRBV12-4,TRBJ1-5,TGTGCCAGCAGTTTTTACTATCAGCCCCAGCATTTT,CASSFYYQPQHF
many,-,TRBV5-4,TRBJ1-3,TGTGCCAGCAGCGGAACAGTCTCTGGAAACACCATATATTTT,CASSGTVSGNTIYF
once,-,TRBV14,TRBJ2-3,TGTGCCAGCAGCCAAGTGGGCGGGTTGGGCACAGATACGCAGTATTTT,CASSQVGGLGTDTQYF
-,-,TRBV3-1/TRBV3-2,TRBJ1-6,TGTGCCAGCAGCCAAGGGGCAGGAGGGTCACCCCTCCACTTT,CASSQGAGGSPLHF
-,-,TRBV5-1,TRBJ1-4,TGCGCCAGCAGCTTGGTGTCAGCAACTAATGAAAAACTGTTTTTT,CASSLVSATNEKLFF
-,TRBD2,TRBV5-1,TRBJ2-5,TGCGCCAGCAGTTTCCCGGAAGAACTAGCGGGGGGGCCCTGGGAGACCCAGTACTTC,CASSFPEELAGGPWETQYF
once,-,TRBV5-1,TRBJ2-1,TGCGCCAGCAGCTTGGACGGGTCCGAACACAATGAGCAGTTCTTC,CASSLDGSEHNEQFF
-,TRBD1,TRBV5-1,TRBJ2-1,TGCGCCAGCAGCCCCGGGCAGGGGGCTTGGCGCGATGAGCAGTTCTTC,CASSPGQGAWRDEQFF
-,-,TRBV6-5,TRBJ1-3,TGTGCCAGCAGTAAACAGCCGTTTGGAAACACCATATATTTT,CASSKQPFGNTIYF
once,TRBD1,TRBV10-3,TRBJ1-2,TGTGCCATCAGCTATACCGGGACAGGGACTAACTATGGCTACACCTTC,CAISYTGTGTNYGYTF
-,-,TRBV29-1,TRBJ2-7,TGCAGCGTCGGACACCTCTACGAGCAGTACTTC,CSVGHLYEQYF
-,-,TRBV18,TRBJ2-1,TGTGCCAGCTCACCAGCGGTCGACTACAATGAGCAGTTCTTC,CASSPAVDYNEQFF
-,-,TRBV15,TRBJ1-4,TGTGCCACCAGCAGAGATCCGGGTGCGAATGAAAAACTGTTTTTT,CATSRDPGANEKLFF
-,-,TRBV13,TRBJ2-1,TGTGCCAGCAGCTCTATCACCACCACGGTTTACAATGAGCAGTTCTTC,CASSSITTTVYNEQFF
-,TRBD1,TRBV5-4,TRBJ2-5,TGTGCCAGCGGACAGGGGCTTTCCCGAGGAGAGACCCAGTACTTC,CASGQGLSRGETQYF
-,-,TRBV3-1/TRBV3-2,TRBJ1-5,TGTGCCAGCAGCCACACAGGGCATGATCAGCCCCAGCATTTT,CASSHTGHDQPQHF
-,-,TRBV5-5,TRBJ1-5,TGTGCCAGCAGCTTGGACAGACCAAATCAGCCCCAGCATTTT,CASSLDRPNQPQHF
-,-,TRBV13,TRBJ1-1,TGTGCCAGCAGCGCAAAATTAACATCGGCGGGCACTGAAGCTTTCTTT,CASSAKLTSAGTEAFF
few,-,TRBV5-5,TRBJ1-2,TGTGCCAGCAGCCTCCGGGACACAAGCGGTCGAAGCTACACCTTC,CASSLRDTSGRSYTF
few,-,TRBV5-6,TRBJ2-2,TGTGCCAGCAGCCTCCGGGGGGCGGACACCGGGGAGCTGTTTTTT,CASSLRGADTGELFF
once,TRBD1,TRBV2,TRBJ1-3,TGTGCCAGCAGAGAGACAGGGGGCCACGGAAACACCATATATTTT,CASRETGGHGNTIYF
-,TRBD1,TRBV19,TRBJ2-3,TGTGCCAGTAGTATAAAAACAGGGGTAGATACGCAGTATTTT,CASSIKTGVDTQYF
-,-,TRBV2,TRBJ2-5,TGTGCCAGCAAATTGCGGACAGGAGGAGGGGAGACCCAGTACTTC,CASKLRTGGGETQYF
once,TRBD1,TRBV19,TRBJ1-2,TGTGCCAGTAGTGCGGACAGGGGGCTCGGCTACACCTTC,CASSADRGLGYTF
-,TRBD1,TRBV7-3,TRBJ2-2,TGTGCCAGCAGCCAGACAGGGGGCATGACCGGGGAGCTGTTTTTT,CASSQTGGMTGELFF
-,-,TRBV19,TRBJ1-4,TGTGCCAGTAGAGGCGGAACTAATGAAAAACTGTTTTTT,CASRGGTNEKLFF
-,-,TRBV4-2,TRBJ2-5,TGTGCCAGCAGCCAGGGATCTACCCGGATTTCGGGGGAGACCCAGTACTTC,CASSQGSTRISGETQYF
-,-,TRBV6-1,TRBJ1-2,TGTGCCAGCAGTGACCCGGGGTACGGCTACACCTTC,CASSDPGYGYTF
-,-,TRBV29-1,TRBJ2-3,TGCAGCGCAAGAGCCCGCGCGCCCGCCGGCACAGATACGCAGTATTTT,CSARARAPAGTDTQYF
-,-,TRBV2,TRBJ1-5,TGTGCCTCCCAAAAAAGCCCCGGGCAGCCCCAGCATTTT,CASQKSPGQPQHF
-,-,TRBV10-1,TRBJ2-2,TGCGCCAGCAGCTTGATCAGGGAGGCCGGGGAGCTGTTTTTT,CASSLIREAGELFF
-,-,TRBV12-3/TRBV12-4,TRBJ2-7,TGTGCCACTCGACAAGGTGATGAGCAGTACTTC,CATRQGDEQYF
-,-,TRBV5-1,TRBJ1-6,TGCGCCAGCAGCCGCACAAGCTCCTATAATTCACCCCTCCACTTT,CASSRTSSYNSPLHF
-,-,TRBV13,TRBJ2-3,TGTGCCAGCAGCTTAGTTCGAGGGACTAGCACAGATACGCAGTATTTT,CASSLVRGTSTDTQYF
-,TRBD2,TRBV7-9,TRBJ2-1,TGTGCCAGCAGCTTAGCCGGGACTAGCGGGGGGTACAATGAGCAGTTCTTC,CASSLAGTSGGYNEQFF
-,TRBD2,TRBV28,TRBJ2-1,TGTGCCAGCACCCTACTAGCGGGAGCCTCCTACAATGAGCAGTTCTTC,CASTLLAGASYNEQFF
-,-,TRBV18,TRBJ1-5,TGTGCCAGCTCACCAAAGGACAGCCAAAATCAGCCCCAGCATTTT,CASSPKDSQNQPQHF
-,TRBD2,TRBV9,TRBJ2-1,TGTGCCAGCAGCGTAGGGGTAGCGGGAAGCTCCTACAATGAGCAGTTCTTC,CASSVGVAGSSYNEQFF
few,-,TRBV7-2,TRBJ2-7,TGTGCCAGCAGCTTAACCCCCAGGGTCTACGAGCAGTACTTC,CASSLTPRVYEQYF
-,TRBD1,TRBV7-8,TRBJ2-4,TGTGCCAGCAGCTTAGGGACAGGCCAAAACATTCAGTACTTC,CASSLGTGQNIQYF
-,TRBD1,TRBV6-6,TRBJ1-3,TGTGCCAGCAGTTACTCCGGACAGGGAGCAGGAAACACCATATATTTT,CASSYSGQGAGNTIYF
-,-,TRBV5-1,TRBJ2-2,TGCGCCAGCAGCTTGCTGGCTAACACCGGGGAGCTGTTTTTT,CASSLLANTGELFF
-,-,TRBV3-1/TRBV3-2,TRBJ2-7,TGTGCCAGCAGCTCTTACCACCCCGGGACACTCGCCGAGCAGTACTTC,CASSSYHPGTLAEQYF
-,-,TRBV5-5,TRBJ1-5,TGTGCCAGCAGCTTGGCCAGGGGCGAAAATCAGCCCCAGCATTTT,CASSLARGENQPQHF
-,-,TRBV4-1,TRBJ1-4,TGCGCCAGCAGCCAAGAAGGAGTAACAACTAATGAAAAACTGTTTTTT,CASSQEGVTTNEKLFF
-,TRBD2,TRBV19,TRBJ2-3,TGTGCCAGTAGTATCCGGGGGGCTAGCGGGAGGTTTGATACGCAGTATTTT,CASSIRGASGRFDTQYF
-,-,TRBV2,TRBJ1-2,TGTGCCAGCACCGAGGGGGTTCGTCTCGTGGACACCTTC,CASTEGVRLVDTF
few,-,TRBV2,TRBJ2-7,TGTGCCAGCGGGCATCTGAGCTCCTACGAGCAGTACTTC,CASGHLSSYEQYF
-,-,TRBV15,TRBJ2-3,TGTGCCACCAGCAGAGCGCTAGCGATTGGGACAGATACGCAGTATTTT,CATSRALAIGTDTQYF
-,TRBD1,TRBV2,TRBJ1-1,TGTGCCAGCAATAACAGGGGGAACACTGAAGCTTTCTTT,CASNNRGNTEAFF
-,-,TRBV12-3/TRBV12-4,TRBJ1-6,TGTGCCAGCAGTTCCTCGAATTCACCCCTCCACTTT,CASSSSNSPLHF
-,-,TRBV6-5,TRBJ1-1,TGTGCCAGCACGGGGAACATGAACACTGAAGCTTTCTTT,CASTGNMNTEAFF
many,-,TRBV19,TRBJ1-5,TGTGCCAGTAGGGTGGTCGACAGTAGGAATCAGCCCCAGCATTTT,CASRVVDSRNQPQHF
-,-,TRBV19,TRBJ2-7,TGTGCCAGTAGTATAGGGTCCCACGGAGACGAGCAGTACTTC,CASSIGSHGDEQYF
-,TRBD1,TRBV9,TRBJ1-4,TGTGCCAGCAACCAAGCCGGGACAGCTAATGAAAAACTGTTTTTT,CASNQAGTANEKLFF
-,-,TRBV5-1,TRBJ1-1,TGCGCCAGCAGACTGACAAACCCCGACACTGAAGCTTTCTTT,CASRLTNPDTEAFF
-,TRBD2,TRBV2,TRBJ2-5,TGTGCCAGCAGTCCGGGACTAGCGGACCAAGAGACCCAGTACTTC,CASSPGLADQETQYF
once,TRBD1,TRBV28,TRBJ1-5,TGTGCCAGCAGTTCTGGACAGGGGAATCAGCCCCAGCATTTT,CASSSGQGNQPQHF